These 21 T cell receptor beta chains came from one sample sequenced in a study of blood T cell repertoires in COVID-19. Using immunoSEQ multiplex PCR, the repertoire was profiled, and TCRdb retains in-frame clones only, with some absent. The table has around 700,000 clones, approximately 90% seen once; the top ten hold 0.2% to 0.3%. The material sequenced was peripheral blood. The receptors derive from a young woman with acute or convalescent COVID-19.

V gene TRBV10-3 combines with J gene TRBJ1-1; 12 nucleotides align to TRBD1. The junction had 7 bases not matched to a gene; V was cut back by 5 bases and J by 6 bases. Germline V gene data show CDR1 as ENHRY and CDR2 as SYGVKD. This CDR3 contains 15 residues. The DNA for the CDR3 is TGTGCCATCAGTAACCGGGACAGGGGGCCTGCTGAAGCTTTCTTT. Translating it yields CAISNRDRGPAEAFF.

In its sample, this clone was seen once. The CDR3, as DNA: TGTGCCAGCAGTCAGACAGTTATGAACACTGAAGCTTTCTTT. Protein: CASSQTVMNTEAFF. This rearrangement joins TRBV28 to TRBJ1-1; tentative D call: TRBD1 (5 bases). This CDR3 is built from 14 residues. The germline V gene has CDR1 MDHEN and CDR2 SYDVKM. Between the trimmed V and J ends, which lost 5 bases and 0 bases, there was a span of 10 bases.

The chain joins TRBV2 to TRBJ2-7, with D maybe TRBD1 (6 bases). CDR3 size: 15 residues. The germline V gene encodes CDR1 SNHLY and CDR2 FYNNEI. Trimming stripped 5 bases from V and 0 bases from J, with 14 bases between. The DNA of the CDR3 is TGTGCCAGCAGTTACGACAGGACCTCCTCCTACGAGCAGTACTTC. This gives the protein CASSYDRTSSYEQYF.

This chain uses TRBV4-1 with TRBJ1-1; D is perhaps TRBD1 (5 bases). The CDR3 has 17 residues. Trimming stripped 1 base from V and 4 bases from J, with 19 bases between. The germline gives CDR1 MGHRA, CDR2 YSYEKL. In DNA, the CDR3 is TGCGCCAGCAGCCAAGTAGGCCAGGGCTCCTTTGGCACTGAAGCTTTCTTT. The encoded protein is CASSQVGQGSFGTEAFF.

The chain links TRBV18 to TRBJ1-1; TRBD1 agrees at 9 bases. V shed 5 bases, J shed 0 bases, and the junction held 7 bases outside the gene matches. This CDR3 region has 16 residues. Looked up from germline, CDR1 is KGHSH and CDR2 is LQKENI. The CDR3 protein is CASSKQGTGLNTEAFF. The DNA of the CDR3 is TGTGCCAGCTCAAAACAGGGGACAGGGTTGAACACTGAAGCTTTCTTT.

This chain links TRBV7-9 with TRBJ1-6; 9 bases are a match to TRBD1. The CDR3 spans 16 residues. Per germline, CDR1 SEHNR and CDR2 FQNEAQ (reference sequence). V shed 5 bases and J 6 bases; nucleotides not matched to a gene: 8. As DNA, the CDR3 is TGTGCCAGCAGCGAACGGGACAGGGTACCTAATTCACCCCTCCACTTT. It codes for CASSERDRVPNSPLHF. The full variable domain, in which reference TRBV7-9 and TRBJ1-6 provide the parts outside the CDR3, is DTGVSQNPRHKITKRGQNVTFRCDPISEHNRLYWYRQTLGQGPEFLTYFQNEAQLEKSRLLSDRFSAERPKGSFSTLEIQRTEQGDSAMYLCASSERDRVPNSPLHFGNGTRLTVT.

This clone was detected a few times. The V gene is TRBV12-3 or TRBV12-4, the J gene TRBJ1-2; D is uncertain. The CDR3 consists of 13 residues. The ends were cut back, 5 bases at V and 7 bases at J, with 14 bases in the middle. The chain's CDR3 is CASSLRFNGGYTF. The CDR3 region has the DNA TGTGCCAGCAGTCTCCGGTTTAACGGTGGCTACACCTTC.

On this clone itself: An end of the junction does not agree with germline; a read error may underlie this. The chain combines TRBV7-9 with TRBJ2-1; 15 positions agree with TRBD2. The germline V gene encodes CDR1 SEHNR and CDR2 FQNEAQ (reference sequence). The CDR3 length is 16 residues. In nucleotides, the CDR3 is TGTGCCAGCAGCTCCGGACTAGCGGGGGGGCCAGGGGAGCAGCTCTTC. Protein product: CASSSGLAGGPGEQLF.

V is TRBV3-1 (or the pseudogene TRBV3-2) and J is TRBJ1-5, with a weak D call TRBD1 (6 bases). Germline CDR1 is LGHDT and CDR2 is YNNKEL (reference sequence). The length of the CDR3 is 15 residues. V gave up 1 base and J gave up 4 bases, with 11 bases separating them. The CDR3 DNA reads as TGTGCCAGCAGCCAAGGCAGGGGATTAAATCAGCCCCAGCATTTT. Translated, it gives CASSQGRGLNQPQHF.

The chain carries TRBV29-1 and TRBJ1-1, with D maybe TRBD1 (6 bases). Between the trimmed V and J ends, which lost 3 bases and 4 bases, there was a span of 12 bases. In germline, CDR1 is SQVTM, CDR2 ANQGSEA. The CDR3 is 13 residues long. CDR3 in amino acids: CSVEGRGSTEAFF. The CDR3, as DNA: TGCAGCGTTGAGGGGAGGGGGAGCACTGAAGCTTTCTTT.

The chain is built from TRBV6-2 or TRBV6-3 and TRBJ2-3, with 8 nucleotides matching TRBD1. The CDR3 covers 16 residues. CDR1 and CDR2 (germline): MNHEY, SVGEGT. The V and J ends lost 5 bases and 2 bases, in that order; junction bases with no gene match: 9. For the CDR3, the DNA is TGTGCCAGCAGTCGCCGGGACAGGAGCCTCACAGATACGCAGTATTTT. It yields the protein CASSRRDRSLTDTQYF.

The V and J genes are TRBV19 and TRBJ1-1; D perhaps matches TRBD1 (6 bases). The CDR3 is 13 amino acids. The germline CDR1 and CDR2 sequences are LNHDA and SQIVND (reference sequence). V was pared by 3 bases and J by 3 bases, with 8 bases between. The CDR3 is CASSIRGHTEAFF. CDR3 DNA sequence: TGTGCCAGTAGTATCAGGGGACACACTGAAGCTTTCTTT.

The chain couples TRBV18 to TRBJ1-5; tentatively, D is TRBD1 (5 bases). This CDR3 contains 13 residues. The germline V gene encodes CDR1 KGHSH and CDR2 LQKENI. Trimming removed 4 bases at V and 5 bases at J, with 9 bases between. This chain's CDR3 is CASSLIRDQPQHF. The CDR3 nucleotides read TGTGCCAGCTCACTCATCAGGGATCAGCCCCAGCATTTT.

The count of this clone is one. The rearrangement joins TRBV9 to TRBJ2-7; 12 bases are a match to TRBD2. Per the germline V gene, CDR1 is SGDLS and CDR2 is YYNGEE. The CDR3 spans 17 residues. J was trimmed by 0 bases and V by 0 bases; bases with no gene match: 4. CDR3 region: CASSVGASGGASYEQYF. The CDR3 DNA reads TGTGCCAGCAGCGTAGGTGCTAGCGGGGGGGCCTCCTACGAGCAGTACTTC.

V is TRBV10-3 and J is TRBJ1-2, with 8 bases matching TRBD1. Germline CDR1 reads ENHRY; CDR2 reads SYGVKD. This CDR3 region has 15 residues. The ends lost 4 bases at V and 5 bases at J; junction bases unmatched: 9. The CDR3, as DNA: TGTGCCATCAGTGGACAGACAGGGGCGAATTATGGCTACACCTTC. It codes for CAISGQTGANYGYTF.

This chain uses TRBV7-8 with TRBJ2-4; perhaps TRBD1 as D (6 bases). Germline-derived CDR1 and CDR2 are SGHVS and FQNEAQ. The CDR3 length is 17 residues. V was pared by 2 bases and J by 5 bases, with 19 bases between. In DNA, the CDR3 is TGTGCCAGCAGCTTATGGTTTTTGGTGAAGGGGGAAAACATTCAGTACTTC. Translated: CASSLWFLVKGENIQYF. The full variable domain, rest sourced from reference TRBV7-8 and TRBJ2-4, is GAGVSQSPRYKVAKRGQDVALRCDPISGHVSLFWYQQALGQGPEFLTYFQNEAQLDKSGLPSDRFFAERPEGSVSTLKIQRTQQEDSAVYLCASSLWFLVKGENIQYFGAGTRLSVL.

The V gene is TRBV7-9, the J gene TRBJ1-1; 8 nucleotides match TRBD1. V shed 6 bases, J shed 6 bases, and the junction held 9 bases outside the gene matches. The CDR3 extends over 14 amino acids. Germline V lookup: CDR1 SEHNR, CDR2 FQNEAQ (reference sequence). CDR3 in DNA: TGTGCCAGCAGTCGTGGACAGGGTCTATCTGAAGCTTTCTTT. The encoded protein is CASSRGQGLSEAFF.

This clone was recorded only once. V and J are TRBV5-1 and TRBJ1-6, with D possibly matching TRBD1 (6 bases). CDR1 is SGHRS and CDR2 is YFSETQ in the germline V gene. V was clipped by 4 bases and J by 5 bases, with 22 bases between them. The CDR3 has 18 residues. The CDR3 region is CASSPTPQGPANNSPLHF. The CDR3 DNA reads TGCGCCAGCAGCCCAACCCCACAGGGCCCTGCGAATAATTCACCCCTCCACTTT.

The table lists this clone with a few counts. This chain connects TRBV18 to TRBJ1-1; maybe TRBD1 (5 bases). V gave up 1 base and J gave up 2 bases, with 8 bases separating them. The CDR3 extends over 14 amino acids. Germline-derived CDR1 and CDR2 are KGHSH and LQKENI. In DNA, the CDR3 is TGTGCCAGCTCACCACTCGGGGGTAACACTGAAGCTTTCTTT. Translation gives CASSPLGGNTEAFF.

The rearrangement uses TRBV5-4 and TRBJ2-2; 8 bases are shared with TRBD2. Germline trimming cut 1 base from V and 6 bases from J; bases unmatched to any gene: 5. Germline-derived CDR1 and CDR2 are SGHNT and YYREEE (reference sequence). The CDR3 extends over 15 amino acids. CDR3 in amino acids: CASSLTTSGPGELFF. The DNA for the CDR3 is TGTGCCAGCAGCTTGACTACTAGCGGCCCCGGGGAGCTGTTTTTT.

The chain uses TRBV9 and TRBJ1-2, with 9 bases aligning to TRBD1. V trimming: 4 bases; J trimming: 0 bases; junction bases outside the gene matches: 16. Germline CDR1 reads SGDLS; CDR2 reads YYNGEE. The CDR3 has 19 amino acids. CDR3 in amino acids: CASSSGGLTGGRANYGYTF. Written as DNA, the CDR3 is TGTGCCAGCAGCTCCGGGGGACTGACAGGGGGACGAGCTAACTATGGCTACACCTTC.